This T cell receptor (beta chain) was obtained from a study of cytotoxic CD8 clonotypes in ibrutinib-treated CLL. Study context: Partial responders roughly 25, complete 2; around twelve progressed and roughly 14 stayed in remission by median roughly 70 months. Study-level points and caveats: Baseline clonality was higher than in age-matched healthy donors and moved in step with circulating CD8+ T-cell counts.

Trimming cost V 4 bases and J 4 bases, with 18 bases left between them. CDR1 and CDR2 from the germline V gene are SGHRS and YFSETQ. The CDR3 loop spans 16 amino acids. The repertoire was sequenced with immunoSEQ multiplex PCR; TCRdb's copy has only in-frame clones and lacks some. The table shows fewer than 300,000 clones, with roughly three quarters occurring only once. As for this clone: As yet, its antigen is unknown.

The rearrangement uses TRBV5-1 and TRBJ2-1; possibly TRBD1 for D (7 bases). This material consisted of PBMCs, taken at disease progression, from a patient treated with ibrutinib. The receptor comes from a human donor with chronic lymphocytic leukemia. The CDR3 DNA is TGCGCCAGCAGCCCGAAACAGGGGAGGCGATACAATGAGCAGTTCTTC. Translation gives CASSPKQGRRYNEQFF.